This TCR beta chain was found in a study of blood T cell repertoires in COVID-19. At the level of the study: The study drew acute and convalescent COVID-19 samples from the United States, Italy and Spain.

As processed by the authors: Reference gene primers were amplified, and this amplification served to estimate nucleated cell counts. Clones were sequenced by immunoSEQ multiplex PCR, and TCRdb holds only the in-frame ones, with some missing. The D gene and trimming were derived from the DNA, and the V and J assignments and clone size from that table. The sample contains 200,000 or so clones, around 90% of which appear only once. The CDR3 is made up of 18 amino acids. V was pared by 2 bases and J by 0 bases, with 17 bases between. CDR1 and CDR2 (germline): SEHNR, FQNEAQ (reference sequence). The sequence came from a man aged 25-40 years with COVID-19, enrolled during active disease. Sequenced material: peripheral blood. V gene TRBV7-9 combines with J gene TRBJ1-3, with D perhaps TRBD1 (6 bases). The CDR3 here is CASSLSGGQFYSGNTIYF. The CDR3 DNA follows: TGTGCCAGCAGCTTATCAGGAGGACAGTTTTACTCTGGAAACACCATATATTTT.